The 28 T cell receptor beta chains in this list originate from one sample, sequenced in a study of blood T cell repertoires in COVID-19. Sequencing used immunoSEQ multiplex PCR; TCRdb keeps in-frame clones, though not all of them. The repertoire holds under 200,000 clones, with around 82% as singletons. The sample was peripheral blood. The source of these receptors is a man in his 60s who had recovered from COVID-19.

The genes are TRBV18 and TRBJ2-5; D is uncertain. With 0 bases removed from V and 2 bases from J, the gap between germline ends came to 7 bases. This CDR3 spans 14 amino acids. Germline assignment: CDR1 KGHSH and CDR2 LQKENI. The CDR3 region has the DNA TGTGCCAGCTCACCACCGACTGTACAAGAGACCCAGTACTTC. This gives the protein CASSPPTVQETQYF.

V usage is TRBV19 and J usage is TRBJ2-3, with a weak D call TRBD2 (5 bases). The CDR3 totals 14 residues. V was shortened by 5 bases and J by 0 bases, with 9 bases between the two germline ends. Looked up from germline, CDR1 is LNHDA and CDR2 is SQIVND (reference sequence). The CDR3 region has the DNA TGTGCCAGTAGTCCCCGGACTAGCACAGATACGCAGTATTTT. This sequence encodes CASSPRTSTDTQYF.

This chain connects TRBV5-4 to TRBJ2-7; D is ambiguous. V was shortened by 1 base and J by 2 bases, with 13 bases between the two germline ends. The CDR3 consists of 15 residues. Germline CDR1 reads SGHNT; CDR2 reads YYREEE (reference sequence). Here the CDR3 reads CASSLRRRSPYEQYF. CDR3 nucleotides: TGTGCCAGCAGCTTGAGGCGGCGATCCCCCTACGAGCAGTACTTC.

The V gene is TRBV3-1 (or the pseudogene TRBV3-2), the J gene TRBJ2-3; TRBD2 aligns across 7 bases. The J segment lost 2 bases and the V segment lost 4 bases, leaving 9 bases of the junction unmatched. This CDR3 region has 16 residues. Germline lookup yields CDR1 LGHDT and CDR2 YNNKEL (reference sequence). CDR3 amino acids: CASSRLGLPNTDTQYF. The CDR3 coding sequence is TGTGCCAGCAGCCGACTGGGACTACCAAACACAGATACGCAGTATTTT.

V gene TRBV5-6 combines with J gene TRBJ1-1, with D perhaps TRBD1 (5 bases). The length of the CDR3 is 16 residues. V lost 0 bases and J 2 bases, leaving 14 bases between the germline ends. CDR1 is SGHDT, CDR2 YYEEEE, per germline. CDR3 DNA sequence: TGTGCCAGCAGCTTGGCCCCCGGGAGGGGTAACACTGAAGCTTTCTTT. Translated, it gives CASSLAPGRGNTEAFF. Supplemented by reference TRBV5-6 and TRBJ1-1, the full variable domain reads DAGVTQSPTHLIKTRGQQVTLRCSPKSGHDTVSWYQQALGQGPQFIFQYYEEEERQRGNFPDRFSGHQFPNYSSELNVNALLLGDSALYLCASSLAPGRGNTEAFFGQGTRLTVV.

The genes are TRBV12-3 or TRBV12-4 and TRBJ1-1, with D uncertain. The CDR3 length is 13 residues. Between the trimmed V and J ends, which lost 3 bases and 6 bases, there was a span of 11 bases. This CDR3 reads CASSFLPRAEAFF. In DNA form, the CDR3 reads TGTGCCAGCAGTTTCCTTCCTCGAGCTGAAGCTTTCTTT.

The chain carries TRBV5-1 and TRBJ2-7; the match to TRBD1 covers 8 bases. This CDR3 spans 15 amino acids. Germline loops: CDR1 SGHRS, CDR2 YFSETQ. The V segment lost 2 bases and the J segment 3 bases; nucleotides outside the gene matches: 7. The CDR3 loop reads CASSLMGTGDYEQYF. The CDR3 nucleotides are TGCGCCAGCAGCTTAATGGGGACAGGCGACTACGAGCAGTACTTC.

This chain links TRBV29-1 with TRBJ2-3; D may be TRBD2 (7 bases). Germline V gene sequence: CDR1 SQVTM, CDR2 ANQGSEA. The CDR3 contains 14 residues. V gave up 5 bases and J gave up 3 bases, with 15 bases separating them. The CDR3: CSVSLGGATDTQYF. CDR3 nucleotides: TGCAGCGTTAGTTTGGGGGGGGCGACAGATACGCAGTATTTT.

The genes are TRBV4-2 and TRBJ2-3; TRBD1 matches 10 bases. This CDR3 comprises 17 residues. Germline lookup yields CDR1 LGHNA and CDR2 YNFKEQ. V gave up 4 bases and J gave up 5 bases; unmatched junction bases: 12. CDR3 sequence (DNA): TGTGCCAGCAGCCCTCCGTCCGGGACAGGGGTTGGAGATACGCAGTATTTT. Its protein product is CASSPPSGTGVGDTQYF.

The rearrangement uses TRBV25-1 and TRBJ2-5; 8 bases agree with TRBD2. CDR1 and CDR2 (germline): MGHDK, SYGVNS. CDR3 length equals 14 residues. Germline trimming cut 5 bases from V and 5 bases from J; bases unmatched to any gene: 7. The DNA of the CDR3 is TGTGCCAGCAGTTTTACCCGGACTAGCGAGACCCAGTACTTC. Translating it yields CASSFTRTSETQYF. Variable domain in full (rest from reference TRBV25-1 and TRBJ2-5): EADIYQTPRYLVIGTGKKITLECSQTMGHDKMYWYQQDPGMELHLIHYSYGVNSTEKGDLSSESTVSRIRTEHFPLTLESARPSHTSQYLCASSFTRTSETQYFGPGTRLLVL.

The chain is built from TRBV3-1 (or the pseudogene TRBV3-2) and TRBJ2-7; 8 bases map to TRBD2. J gave up 7 bases and V 0 bases, and 5 bases lay outside the gene matches. CDR3 length: 14 amino acids. CDR1 is LGHDT and CDR2 is YNNKEL in the germline V gene (reference sequence). The CDR3 loop reads CASSQDGGAWEQYF. CDR3 DNA: TGTGCCAGCAGCCAAGACGGGGGGGCGTGGGAGCAGTACTTC.

The V gene is TRBV19, the J gene TRBJ1-6; no definite D call. The V end was cut by 1 base, the J end by 10 bases, with 8 bases between. The CDR3 sequence is 13 residues long. Germline CDR1 LNHDA, CDR2 SQIVND (reference sequence). In DNA, the CDR3 is TGTGCCAGTAGTATAGTGGAGGACTCACCCCTCCACTTT. Translation: CASSIVEDSPLHF.

The chain couples TRBV2 to TRBJ2-3; 9 bases are a match to TRBD2. This CDR3 contains 16 residues. Germline-derived CDR1 and CDR2 are SNHLY and FYNNEI. The ends lost 2 bases at V and 2 bases at J; junction bases unmatched: 5. CDR3 bases: TGTGCCAGCAGTGAACCCCTAGCGGGGCTCACAGATACGCAGTATTTT. This codes for CASSEPLAGLTDTQYF. The entire variable domain, with the rest obtained from reference TRBV2 and TRBJ2-3, is as follows: EPEVTQTPSHQVTQMGQEVILRCVPISNHLYFYWYRQILGQKVEFLVSFYNNEISEKSEIFDDQFSVERPDGSNFTLKIRSTKLEDSAMYFCASSEPLAGLTDTQYFGPGTRLTVL.

The chain links TRBV5-5 to TRBJ2-7, with 13 positions matching TRBD2. The CDR3 is made up of 15 amino acids. The V segment lost 5 bases and the J segment 5 bases; nucleotides outside the gene matches: 7. Looked up from germline, CDR1 is SGHKS and CDR2 is YYEKEE (reference sequence). CDR3: CASRLTSGGAHEQYF. The CDR3 DNA is TGTGCCAGCAGACTCACTAGCGGGGGGGCCCACGAGCAGTACTTC.

The chain carries TRBV6-5 and TRBJ1-3, with D perhaps matching TRBD1 (5 bases). Germline CDR1 MNHEY, CDR2 SVGAGI. The V end was cut by 4 bases, the J end by 0 bases, with 10 bases between. The CDR3 contains 15 residues. The CDR3 protein is CASSWTLSSGNTIYF. In nucleotides, the CDR3 is TGTGCCAGCAGTTGGACACTGAGCTCTGGAAACACCATATATTTT.

The chain links TRBV11-2 to TRBJ2-3; 9 bases map to TRBD2. V dropped 5 bases and J dropped 3; count of bases not matched to a gene: 9. The germline CDR1 and CDR2 sequences are SGHAT and FQNNGV. The CDR3 length is 16 residues. The CDR3 spells CASSPHTLAGTDTQYF. Here the CDR3 DNA reads TGTGCCAGCAGCCCTCACACCCTAGCGGGGACAGATACGCAGTATTTT.

The chain links TRBV30 to TRBJ1-2; perhaps TRBD1 as D (6 bases). With 0 bases removed from V and 4 bases from J, the gap between germline ends came to 15 bases. The CDR3 has 15 amino acids. In germline, CDR1 is GTSNPN, CDR2 SVGIG (reference sequence). CDR3 in DNA: TGTGCCTGGAGTGTACAGGGCAGGGGTAGCTATGGCTACACCTTC. Residues: CAWSVQGRGSYGYTF.

V usage is TRBV10-3 and J usage is TRBJ1-2, with 9 bases lining up with TRBD1. The CDR3 covers 16 residues. CDR1 and CDR2 (germline): ENHRY, SYGVKD. After removal of 4 bases from V and 4 bases from J, the junction contained 10 bases not matched to a gene. This chain's CDR3 is CAISGGQGLRGYGYTF. DNA for the CDR3: TGTGCCATCAGTGGGGGACAGGGATTGAGAGGCTATGGCTACACCTTC.

The CDR3 here is CASSYSYRNNEQFF. CDR3 bases: TGTGCCAGCAGTTACTCTTACAGAAACAATGAGCAGTTCTTC. The chain combines TRBV6-5 with TRBJ2-1, with unresolved D. CDR1 and CDR2 (germline): MNHEY, SVGAGI. The CDR3 is made up of 14 amino acids. V gave up 0 bases and J gave up 5 bases, with 8 bases separating them.

The V call is TRBV5-1, the J call TRBJ2-2; TRBD2 matches at 11 bases. V lost 3 bases and J lost 3; bases outside the gene matches: 7. CDR3 size: 17 residues. Per germline, CDR1 SGHRS and CDR2 YFSETQ. As DNA, the CDR3 is TGCGCCAGCAGCTCTTCCACTAGCGGGGGCGACACCGGGGAGCTGTTTTTT. This translates into CASSSSTSGGDTGELFF. The whole variable domain, remainder taken from reference TRBV5-1 and TRBJ2-2, is KAGVTQTPRYLIKTRGQQVTLSCSPISGHRSVSWYQQTPGQGLQFLFEYFSETQRNKGNFPGRFSGRQFSNSRSEMNVSTLELGDSALYLCASSSSTSGGDTGELFFGEGSRLTVL.

The CDR3 DNA is TGTGCCAGCAGGGGGAGTACCGGGACACTTTTTGAAGCTTTCTTT. Translating gives CASRGSTGTLFEAFF. V usage is TRBV2 and J usage is TRBJ1-1; D might be TRBD1 (6 bases). V lost 6 bases to trimming and J lost 7 bases, with 21 bases between them. Looked up from germline, CDR1 is SNHLY and CDR2 is FYNNEI. The CDR3 runs 15 residues.

The chain combines TRBV3-1 (or the pseudogene TRBV3-2) with TRBJ2-5; tentative D call: TRBD2 (5 bases). CDR1 is LGHDT, CDR2 YNNKEL, per germline (reference sequence). The ends were cut back, 3 bases at V and 5 bases at J, with 16 bases in the middle. The CDR3 length is 15 residues. The CDR3 bases are TGTGCCAGCAGCCAGCCGAACACGGGATCCGAGACCCAGTACTTC. It is translated as CASSQPNTGSETQYF.

This chain connects TRBV5-1 to TRBJ2-7; 7 nucleotides match TRBD1. This CDR3 has 13 residues. V lost 3 bases to trimming and J lost 3 bases; unmatched junction nucleotides: 3. Per germline, CDR1 SGHRS and CDR2 YFSETQ. DNA for the CDR3: TGCGCCAGCAGCTCGCGACAGGGCTACGAGCAGTACTTC. It codes for CASSSRQGYEQYF.

This clone appeared a single time. The gene calls are TRBV3-1 (or the pseudogene TRBV3-2) and TRBJ1-2; D is unresolved. Germline V gene data show CDR1 as LGHDT and CDR2 as YNNKEL (reference sequence). The V gene lost 0 bases and the J gene lost 8 bases, with 10 bases spanning the gap. This CDR3 region has 13 residues. The CDR3 sequence: CASSQERFKGYTF. The CDR3 DNA reads as TGTGCCAGCAGCCAAGAACGGTTCAAAGGCTACACCTTC.

The chain combines TRBV7-2 with TRBJ1-2; the match to TRBD1 covers 10 bases. The CDR3 runs 16 residues. Germline CDR1 is SGHTA and CDR2 is FQGNSA. The trim removed 5 bases at V and 6 bases at J, leaving 12 bases unmatched. The CDR3: CASSGSTGGAVDGYTF. The CDR3 DNA reads TGTGCCAGCAGCGGGTCGACAGGGGGCGCGGTAGATGGCTACACCTTC.

V usage is TRBV25-1 and J usage is TRBJ2-2; weak D call: TRBD1 (5 bases). Trimming took 6 bases from V and 0 from J, leaving 14 bases between them. Germline CDR1 reads MGHDK; CDR2 reads SYGVNS. This CDR3 spans 16 amino acids. The CDR3 region is CASRDDSLANTGELFF. The CDR3 bases are TGTGCCAGCAGGGATGACAGTCTCGCGAACACCGGGGAGCTGTTTTTT.

V usage is TRBV12-3 or TRBV12-4 and J usage is TRBJ1-2, with D hard to call. Trimming cost V 3 bases and J 2 bases, with 7 bases left between them. The CDR3 has 13 residues. The CDR3 DNA sequence: TGTGCCAGCAGTTTTGCAAGCAACTATGGCTACACCTTC. This codes for CASSFASNYGYTF.

The genes are TRBV9 and TRBJ2-5; possible D gene TRBD2, 5 bases. Germline assignment: CDR1 SGDLS and CDR2 YYNGEE. V was pared by 3 bases and J by 2 bases, with 8 bases between. CDR3 length equals 13 residues. The CDR3 DNA reads TGTGCCAGCAGCGCCCGGACTCAAGAGACCCAGTACTTC. As protein: CASSARTQETQYF.